This TCR beta chain was sequenced during a study of T cells in Graves' hyperthyroidism and ophthalmopathy. This CDR3 is 15 amino acids long. CDR1 is SGHVS, CDR2 FQNEAQ, per germline. The junction had 8 bases not matched to a gene; V was cut back by 1 base and J by 6 bases. Using RNA transcripts as the source, TCR beta CDR3 regions were amplified. An initial round of RT-PCR targeting the TCR CDR3 relied on the HTBI primer set. TCRdb re-called the multiplex PCR reads through MiXCR, storing one row per CDR3 protein. The sample consists of hundreds of thousands of distinct CDR3 sequences, around a quarter of them appearing once. The sample holds many counts of this clonotype.

Input material: blood. The rearrangement joins TRBV7-8 to TRBJ2-7, with 8 bases aligning to TRBD1. The source of this sequence is a woman younger than 45 with Graves' ophthalmopathy. The DNA for the CDR3 is TGTGCCAGCAGCTTAGTAATGGCAGGGGGCTTCGAGCAGTACTTC. It translates to CASSLVMAGGFEQYF.